Below, 22 T cell receptor beta chains from the same sample are listed, as sequenced in a study of identical twins. TCRdb itself ran the 5' RACE reads through MiXCR, one entry per CDR3 protein. The table has around 370,000 distinct CDR3 sequences, approximately 8.7% seen once. The sample was naive T cells sorted from blood. The receptors shown here come from a woman aged 50 to 60 in good health.

This clonotype was picked up a small number of times. The V call is TRBV24-1, the J call TRBJ2-1; TRBD2 matches 16 bases. Germline CDR1 and CDR2: KGHDR and SFDVKD. The CDR3 is 19 amino acids. V dropped 6 bases and J dropped 0; count of bases not matched to a gene: 7. CDR3 bases: TGTGCCACCAGTCCTCCGGGACTAGCGGGAGGGCCCTCCTACAATGAGCAGTTCTTC. The encoded protein is CATSPPGLAGGPSYNEQFF.

This clonotype has more than one count but fewer than ten. The V gene is TRBV5-6, the J gene TRBJ2-7; D remains unclear. Germline-derived CDR1 and CDR2 are SGHDT and YYEEEE. Trimming removed 2 bases from V and 3 bases from J, with 12 bases in between. The CDR3 is 14 residues long. CDR3 DNA sequence: TGTGCCAGCAGCTTATGGGGTCTAGGCTACGAGCAGTACTTC. This sequence encodes CASSLWGLGYEQYF.

The count of this clonotype is one. J is TRBJ2-1 and V is TRBV24-1, with TRBD2 matching 9 bases. With V trimmed by 1 base and J by 7 bases, 7 bases remained unmatched. From germline, CDR1 is KGHDR and CDR2 SFDVKD. The CDR3 contains 16 residues. The CDR3, as DNA: TGTGCCACCAGTGATTTTGTAGCGGGAGTGTTGAATGAGCAGTTCTTC. This encodes CATSDFVAGVLNEQFF.

A few counts support this clonotype. The rearrangement uses TRBV28 and TRBJ2-7; D is possibly TRBD2 (5 bases). V lost 6 bases to trimming and J lost 0 bases, with 12 bases between them. The CDR3 consists of 14 residues. The germline gives CDR1 MDHEN, CDR2 SYDVKM. CDR3 in DNA: TGTGCCAGCAGACGGTCGGGGAGCTCCTACGAGCAGTACGTC. Its protein product is CASRRSGSSYEQYV.

This clonotype was seen a few times. The V call is TRBV7-9, the J call TRBJ2-2; the D gene is possibly TRBD2 (5 bases). The germline V gene has CDR1 SEHNR and CDR2 FQNEAQ (reference sequence). The CDR3 is 16 amino acids. Between the trimmed V and J ends, which lost 2 bases and 2 bases, there was a span of 12 bases. In nucleotides, the CDR3 is TGTGCCAGCAGCTTACCCAAAGCGGAAAACACCGGGGAGCTGTTTTTT. The encoded protein is CASSLPKAENTGELFF.

This clonotype was counted many times. V gene TRBV20-1 combines with J gene TRBJ2-1; D ambiguous. This CDR3 is 11 amino acids long. V was clipped by 6 bases and J by 7 bases, with 10 bases between them. Germline assignment: CDR1 DFQATT and CDR2 SNEGSKA (reference sequence). The CDR3 loop is CSAYFGNEQFF. CDR3 bases: TGCAGTGCATATTTCGGAAATGAGCAGTTCTTC.

The chain employs TRBV12-3 or TRBV12-4 and TRBJ2-3; 7 bases fit TRBD1. Unmatched junction bases numbered 8, after V lost 5 bases and J lost 6 bases. This CDR3 spans 14 amino acids. CDR3 nucleotide sequence: TGTGCCAGCAGTGAGGACAGGCCGCTGGATACGCAGTATTTT. Encoded protein: CASSEDRPLDTQYF.

The V call is TRBV20-1, the J call TRBJ2-3, with D possibly TRBD2 on 6 matching bases. The CDR3 length is 17 residues. Germline V gene data show CDR1 as DFQATT and CDR2 as SNEGSKA (reference sequence). V lost 3 bases to trimming and J lost 0 bases, with 19 bases between them. The CDR3 region is CSASFFSFGRSTDTQYF. DNA of the CDR3: TGCAGTGCTAGTTTCTTTTCGTTCGGGAGAAGCACAGATACGCAGTATTTT.

The chain links TRBV13 to TRBJ2-5; TRBD2 agrees at 9 bases. Germline CDR1 and CDR2: PRHDT and FYEKMQ (reference sequence). The length of the CDR3 is 13 residues. V shed 5 bases and J 6 bases; nucleotides not matched to a gene: 4. This CDR3 reads CASSVTSGQTQYF. The CDR3 region has the DNA TGTGCCAGCAGCGTGACTAGCGGACAGACCCAGTACTTC. The variable domain in full, with the rest retrieved from reference TRBV13 and TRBJ2-5, is AAGVIQSPRHLIKEKRETATLKCYPIPRHDTVYWYQQGPGQDPQFLISFYEKMQSDKGSIPDRFSAQQFSDYHSELNMSSLELGDSALYFCASSVTSGQTQYFGPGTRLLVL.

The rearrangement joins TRBV10-3 to TRBJ2-3, with TRBD2 matching over 11 bases. Germline V CDR1 and CDR2: ENHRY, SYGVKD. V lost 3 bases to trimming and J lost 0 bases; unmatched junction nucleotides: 5. This CDR3 has 17 amino acids. CDR3 DNA: TGTGCCATCAGTGACCTGGGACTAGCGGCTAGCACAGATACGCAGTATTTT. Translated, it gives CAISDLGLAASTDTQYF.

CDR3 sequence (DNA): TGCGCCAGCAGCCCCTTAACGGCCAGCTACAATGAGCAGTTCTTC. This gives the protein CASSPLTASYNEQFF. The chain recombines TRBV5-1 with TRBJ2-1; D unresolved. V shed 4 bases and J shed 3 bases, with 14 bases lying between them. Germline V gene sequence: CDR1 SGHRS, CDR2 YFSETQ. The CDR3 runs to 15 residues.

This clonotype was detected many times. This sequence joins TRBV25-1 and TRBJ2-5; D is unclear. This CDR3 is 13 amino acids long. The V end lost 2 bases, the J end lost 5 bases, and 9 bases lay between the germline ends. Germline lookup yields CDR1 MGHDK and CDR2 SYGVNS. The CDR3 region is CASSERVSETQYF. The CDR3 nucleotides are TGTGCCAGCAGTGAACGAGTTTCTGAGACCCAGTACTTC.

The rearrangement joins TRBV28 to TRBJ1-5; 7 positions match TRBD1. V was clipped by 7 bases and J by 6 bases; unmatched bases: 9. Per the germline V gene, CDR1 is MDHEN and CDR2 is SYDVKM. The CDR3 length is 14 residues. In DNA, the CDR3 is TGTGCCAGCATACCGGGACAGCCGGGTCAGCCCCAGCATTTT. Residues: CASIPGQPGQPQHF.

The V gene is TRBV11-2, the J gene TRBJ1-3, with 7 nucleotides matching TRBD1. The CDR3 spans 16 residues. The V gene's germline CDR1 is SGHAT and CDR2 FQNNGV. Trimming removed 5 bases from V and 7 bases from J; junction bases left unmatched: 14. In nucleotides, the CDR3 is TGTGCCAGCAGCGCCAGGGGGACATTCTCGAGGAACACCATATATTTT. It encodes CASSARGTFSRNTIYF.

This sequence joins TRBV27 and TRBJ2-7, with 9 bases identical to TRBD2. The CDR3 loop spans 13 amino acids. Germline CDR1 MNHEY, CDR2 SMNVEV (reference sequence). V lost 2 bases, J lost 6 bases, and 2 bases stayed unmatched. This CDR3 reads CASSLAGGSEQYF. The CDR3 DNA reads as TGTGCCAGCAGTTTAGCGGGAGGGTCCGAGCAGTACTTC.

This chain connects TRBV4-1 to TRBJ2-1, with D unresolved. Trimming removed 4 bases from V and 5 bases from J, with 12 bases in between. Germline V gene data show CDR1 as MGHRA and CDR2 as YSYEKL. The CDR3 loop spans 14 amino acids. The CDR3 nucleotides are TGCGCCAGCAGCCTCCCGACGGCAAACAATGAGCAGTTCTTC. This sequence encodes CASSLPTANNEQFF.

The chain joins TRBV11-2 to TRBJ2-1, with D tentatively TRBD2 (5 bases). This CDR3 region has 14 residues. The V end was cut by 6 bases, the J end by 6 bases, with 15 bases between. The germline V gene encodes CDR1 SGHAT and CDR2 FQNNGV. The CDR3: CASRKTSQFNEQFF. CDR3 coding DNA: TGTGCCAGCAGAAAAACTAGTCAGTTCAATGAGCAGTTCTTC.

The table lists this clonotype with a few counts. V usage is TRBV7-9 and J usage is TRBJ1-1; D is unresolved. This CDR3 is built from 13 residues. Germline values: CDR1 SEHNR, CDR2 FQNEAQ (reference sequence). V dropped 4 bases and J dropped 0 bases, with 6 bases sitting between them. The CDR3 reads CASSSMVNTEAFF. CDR3 DNA sequence: TGTGCCAGCAGCTCGATGGTGAACACTGAAGCTTTCTTT.

Ten or more counts support this clonotype. The gene calls are TRBV9 and TRBJ2-1; 7 bases are shared with TRBD2. After removal of 2 bases from V and 1 base from J, the junction contained 0 bases not matched to a gene. Germline-derived CDR1 and CDR2 are SGDLS and YYNGEE. The CDR3 contains 14 residues. The CDR3 reads CASSVGGSYNEQFF. The CDR3 nucleotides read TGTGCCAGCAGCGTGGGGGGGTCCTACAATGAGCAGTTCTTC.

This clonotype has ten or more counts. This chain connects TRBV11-3 to TRBJ2-1; D might be TRBD1 or TRBD2, each matching 5 bases. The CDR3 has 13 amino acids. Trimming cost V 8 bases and J 7 bases, with 15 bases left between them. CDR1 and CDR2 (germline): SGHNT, YENEEA. The CDR3, as DNA: TGTGCCAGCGGCTCGAAATGGGGGAATGAGCAGTTCTTC. This codes for CASGSKWGNEQFF.

This clonotype was observed at least ten times. J is TRBJ2-3 and V is TRBV10-3; a possible D gene is TRBD2 (6 bases). V lost 7 bases to trimming and J lost 4 bases, with 9 bases between them. Germline CDR1 and CDR2: ENHRY and SYGVKD. The CDR3 extends over 12 amino acids. The CDR3 DNA follows: TGTGCCATCAAACGGGAGCCAGATACGCAGTATTTT. As protein: CAIKREPDTQYF.

This clonotype occurred many times. The V gene is TRBV7-2, the J gene TRBJ2-1; tentatively, D is TRBD1 (5 bases). V gave up 5 bases and J gave up 6 bases, with 17 bases separating them. CDR1 and CDR2 from the germline V gene are SGHTA and FQGNSA. The CDR3 is 15 amino acids. CDR3 residues: CASSTRTRVFNEQFF. CDR3 bases: TGTGCCAGCAGCACACGGACAAGGGTGTTCAATGAGCAGTTCTTC.